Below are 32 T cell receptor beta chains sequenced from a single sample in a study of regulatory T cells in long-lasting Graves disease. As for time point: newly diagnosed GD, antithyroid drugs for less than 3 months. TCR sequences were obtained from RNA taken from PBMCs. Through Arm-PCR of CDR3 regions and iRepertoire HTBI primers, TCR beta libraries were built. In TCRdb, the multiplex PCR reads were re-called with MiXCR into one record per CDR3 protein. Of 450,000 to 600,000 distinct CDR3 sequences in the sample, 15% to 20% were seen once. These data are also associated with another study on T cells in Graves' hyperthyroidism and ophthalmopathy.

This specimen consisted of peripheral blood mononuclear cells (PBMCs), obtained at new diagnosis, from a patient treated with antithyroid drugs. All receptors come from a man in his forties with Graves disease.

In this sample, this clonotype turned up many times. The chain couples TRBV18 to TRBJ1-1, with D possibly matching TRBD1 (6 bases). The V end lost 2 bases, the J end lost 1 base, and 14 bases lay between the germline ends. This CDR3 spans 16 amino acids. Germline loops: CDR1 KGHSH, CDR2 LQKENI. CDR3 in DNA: TGTGCCAGCTCACCAGAGGGGGGGACTCGGAACACTGAAGCTTTCTTT. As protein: CASSPEGGTRNTEAFF.

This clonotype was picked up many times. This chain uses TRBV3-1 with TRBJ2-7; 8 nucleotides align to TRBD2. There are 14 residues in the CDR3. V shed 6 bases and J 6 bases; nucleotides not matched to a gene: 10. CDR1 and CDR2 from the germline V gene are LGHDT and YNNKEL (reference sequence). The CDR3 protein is CASRRTSRGGEQYF. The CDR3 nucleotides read TGTGCCAGCAGACGGACTAGCCGCGGTGGCGAGCAGTACTTC.

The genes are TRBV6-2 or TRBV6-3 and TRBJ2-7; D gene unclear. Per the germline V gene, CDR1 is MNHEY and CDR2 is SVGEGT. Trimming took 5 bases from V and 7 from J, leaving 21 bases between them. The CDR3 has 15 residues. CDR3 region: CASSEAALTELEQYF. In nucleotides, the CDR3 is TGTGCCAGCAGTGAAGCCGCTCTGACGGAGTTAGAGCAGTACTTC.

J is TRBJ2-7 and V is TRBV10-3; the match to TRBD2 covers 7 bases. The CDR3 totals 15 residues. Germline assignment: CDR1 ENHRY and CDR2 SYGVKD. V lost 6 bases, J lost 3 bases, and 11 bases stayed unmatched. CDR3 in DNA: TGTGCCATCAGCGGACTAGAGAACCCCTTCTACGAGCAGTACTTC. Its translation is CAISGLENPFYEQYF.

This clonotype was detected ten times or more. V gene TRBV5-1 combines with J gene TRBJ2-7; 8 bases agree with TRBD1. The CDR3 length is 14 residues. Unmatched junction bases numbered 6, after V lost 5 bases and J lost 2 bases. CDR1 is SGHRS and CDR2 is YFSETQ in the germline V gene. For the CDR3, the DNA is TGCGCCAGCAGGCTCGGACAGGGCCCCTACGAGCAGTACTTC. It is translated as CASRLGQGPYEQYF.

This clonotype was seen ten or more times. The CDR3 protein is CASRGLTLWGQGASNTEAFF. CDR3 coding DNA: TGTGCCAGCAGGGGATTAACATTGTGGGGACAGGGGGCGAGTAACACTGAAGCTTTCTTT. V is TRBV2 and J is TRBJ1-1; 12 nucleotides agree with TRBD1. From germline, CDR1 is SNHLY and CDR2 FYNNEI. CDR3 size: 20 residues. Trimming removed 6 bases from V and 2 bases from J; junction bases left unmatched: 19. The complete variable domain, with remaining parts taken from reference TRBV2 and TRBJ1-1, reads EPEVTQTPSHQVTQMGQEVILRCVPISNHLYFYWYRQILGQKVEFLVSFYNNEISEKSEIFDDQFSVERPDGSNFTLKIRSTKLEDSAMYFCASRGLTLWGQGASNTEAFFGQGTRLTVV.

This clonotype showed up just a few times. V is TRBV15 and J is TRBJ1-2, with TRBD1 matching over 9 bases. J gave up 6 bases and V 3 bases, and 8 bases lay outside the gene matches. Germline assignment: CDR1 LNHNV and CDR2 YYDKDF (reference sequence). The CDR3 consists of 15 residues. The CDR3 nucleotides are TGTGCCACCAGCAGCGATATCACAGGGGGCGATGGCTACACCTTC. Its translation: CATSSDITGGDGYTF.

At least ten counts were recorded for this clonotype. In DNA, the CDR3 is TGTGCCAGCAGCTTAACCGTCCGAAGCACAGATACGCAGTATTTT. It translates to CASSLTVRSTDTQYF. The chain has TRBV7-9 and TRBJ2-3; no clear D. The V end lost 2 bases, the J end lost 0 bases, and 9 bases lay between the germline ends. The CDR3 is 15 amino acids. Germline CDR1 and CDR2: SEHNR and FQNEAQ (reference sequence).

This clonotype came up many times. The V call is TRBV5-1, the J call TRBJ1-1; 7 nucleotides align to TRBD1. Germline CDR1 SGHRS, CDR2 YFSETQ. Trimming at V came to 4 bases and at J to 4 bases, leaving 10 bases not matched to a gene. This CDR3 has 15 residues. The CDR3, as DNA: TGCGCCAGCAGCCTCGGGACAGCGGTCGGCACTGAAGCTTTCTTT. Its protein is CASSLGTAVGTEAFF.

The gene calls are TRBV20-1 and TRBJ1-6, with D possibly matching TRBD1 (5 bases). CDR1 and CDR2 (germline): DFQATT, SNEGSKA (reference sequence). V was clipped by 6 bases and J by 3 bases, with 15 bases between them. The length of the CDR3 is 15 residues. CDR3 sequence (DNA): TGCAGTGCCCCGGGGGTAGTGGGCTATAATTCACCCCTCCACTTT. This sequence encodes CSAPGVVGYNSPLHF.

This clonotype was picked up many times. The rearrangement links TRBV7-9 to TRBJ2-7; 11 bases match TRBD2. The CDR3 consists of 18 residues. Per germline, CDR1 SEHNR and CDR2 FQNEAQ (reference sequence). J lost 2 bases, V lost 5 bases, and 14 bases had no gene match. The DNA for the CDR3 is TGTGCCAGCAGCCGACTGGGGACTAGCGGAGGGCCACCCTACGAGCAGTACTTC. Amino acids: CASSRLGTSGGPPYEQYF.

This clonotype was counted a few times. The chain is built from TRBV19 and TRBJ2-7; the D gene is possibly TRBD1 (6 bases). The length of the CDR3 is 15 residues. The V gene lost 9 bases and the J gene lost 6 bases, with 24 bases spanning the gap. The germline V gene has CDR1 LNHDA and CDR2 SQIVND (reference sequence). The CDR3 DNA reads TGTGCCAGCCGAGACTCGGACAGATTAGCCAGCGAGCAGTACTTC. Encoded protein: CASRDSDRLASEQYF.

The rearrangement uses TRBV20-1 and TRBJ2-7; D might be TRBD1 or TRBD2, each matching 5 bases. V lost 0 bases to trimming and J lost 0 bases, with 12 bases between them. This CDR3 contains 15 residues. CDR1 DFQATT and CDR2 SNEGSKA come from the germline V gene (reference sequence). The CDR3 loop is CSAREPGTASYEQYF. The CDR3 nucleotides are TGCAGTGCTAGAGAGCCCGGGACGGCCTCCTACGAGCAGTACTTC.

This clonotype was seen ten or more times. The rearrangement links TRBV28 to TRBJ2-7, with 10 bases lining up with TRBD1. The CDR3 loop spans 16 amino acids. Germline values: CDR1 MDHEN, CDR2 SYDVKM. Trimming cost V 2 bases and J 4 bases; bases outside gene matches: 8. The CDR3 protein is CASSLVRDRGFYEQYF. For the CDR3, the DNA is TGTGCCAGCAGTTTAGTTCGGGACAGGGGATTTTACGAGCAGTACTTC. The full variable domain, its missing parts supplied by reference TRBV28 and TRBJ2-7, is DVKVTQSSRYLVKRTGEKVFLECVQDMDHENMFWYRQDPGLGLRLIYFSYDVKMKEKGDIPEGYSVSREKKERFSLILESASTNQTSMYLCASSLVRDRGFYEQYFGPGTRLTVT.

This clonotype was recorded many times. CDR3 DNA: TGTGCCATCAGTGAGGGGGGGCCAAACTATGGCTACACCTTC. Encoded protein: CAISEGGPNYGYTF. The chain employs TRBV10-3 and TRBJ1-2, with TRBD1 as a possible D gene (6 bases). V was pared by 2 bases and J by 2 bases, with 9 bases between. The CDR3 is made up of 14 amino acids. Germline loops: CDR1 ENHRY, CDR2 SYGVKD.

As DNA, the CDR3 is TGCAGTGCTAGCAACGGAATCTATGGCTACACCTTC. Encoded protein: CSASNGIYGYTF. The genes are TRBV20-1 and TRBJ1-2; D gene ambiguous. This CDR3 spans 12 amino acids. Germline V gene data show CDR1 as DFQATT and CDR2 as SNEGSKA (reference sequence). V gave up 3 bases and J gave up 4 bases, with 9 bases separating them.

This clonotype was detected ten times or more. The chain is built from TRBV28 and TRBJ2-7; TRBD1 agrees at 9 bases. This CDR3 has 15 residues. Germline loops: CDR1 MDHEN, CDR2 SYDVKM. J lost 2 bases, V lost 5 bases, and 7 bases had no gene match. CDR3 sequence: CASSHPDRGTYEQYF. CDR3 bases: TGTGCCAGCAGTCACCCGGACAGGGGAACCTACGAGCAGTACTTC.

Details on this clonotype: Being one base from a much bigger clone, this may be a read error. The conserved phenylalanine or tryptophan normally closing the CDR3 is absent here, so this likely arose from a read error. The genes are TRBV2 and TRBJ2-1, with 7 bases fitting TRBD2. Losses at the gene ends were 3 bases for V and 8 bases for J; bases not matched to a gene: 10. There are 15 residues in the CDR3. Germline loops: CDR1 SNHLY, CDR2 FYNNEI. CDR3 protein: CASSEGSGPLHEQFS. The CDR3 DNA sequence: TGTGCCAGCAGTGAGGGTAGCGGGCCCCTCCATGAGCAGTTCTCC.

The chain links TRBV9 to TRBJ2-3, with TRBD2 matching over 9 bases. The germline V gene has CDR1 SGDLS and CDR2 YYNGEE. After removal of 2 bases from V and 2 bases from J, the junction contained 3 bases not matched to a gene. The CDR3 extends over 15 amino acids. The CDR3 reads CASSVLAGTTDTQYF. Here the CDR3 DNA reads TGTGCCAGCAGCGTCCTAGCGGGGACCACAGATACGCAGTATTTT.

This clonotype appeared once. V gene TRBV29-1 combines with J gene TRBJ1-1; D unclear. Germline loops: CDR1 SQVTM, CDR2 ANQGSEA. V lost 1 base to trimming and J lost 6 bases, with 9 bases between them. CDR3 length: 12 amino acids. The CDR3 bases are TGCAGCGTTGAAGTGGACCTCGCTGAAGCTTTCTTT. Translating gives CSVEVDLAEAFF.

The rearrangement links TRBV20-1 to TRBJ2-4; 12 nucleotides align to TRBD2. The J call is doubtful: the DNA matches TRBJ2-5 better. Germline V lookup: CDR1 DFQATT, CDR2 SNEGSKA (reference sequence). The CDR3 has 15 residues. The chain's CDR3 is CSAPTLAGGGETQYF. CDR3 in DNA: TGCAGTGCCCCTACACTAGCGGGAGGCGGTGAGACCCAGTACTTC.

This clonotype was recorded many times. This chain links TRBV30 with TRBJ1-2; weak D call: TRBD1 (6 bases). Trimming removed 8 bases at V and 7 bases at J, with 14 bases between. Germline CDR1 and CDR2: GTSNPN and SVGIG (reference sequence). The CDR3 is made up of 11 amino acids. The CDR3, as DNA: TGTGCCGAACCCAGGGGACCTGGCTACACCTTC. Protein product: CAEPRGPGYTF.

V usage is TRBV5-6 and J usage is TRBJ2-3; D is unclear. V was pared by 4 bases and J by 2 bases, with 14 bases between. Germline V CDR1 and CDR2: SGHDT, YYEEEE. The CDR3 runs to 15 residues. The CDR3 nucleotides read TGTGCCAGCAGCCCATGGGTCGAGGCCACAGATACGCAGTATTTT. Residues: CASSPWVEATDTQYF.

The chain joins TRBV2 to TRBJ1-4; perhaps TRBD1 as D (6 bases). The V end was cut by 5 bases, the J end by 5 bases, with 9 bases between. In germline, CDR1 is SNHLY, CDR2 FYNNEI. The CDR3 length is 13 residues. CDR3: CASSFTGNEKLFF. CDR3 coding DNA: TGTGCCAGCAGTTTCACAGGGAATGAAAAACTGTTTTTT.

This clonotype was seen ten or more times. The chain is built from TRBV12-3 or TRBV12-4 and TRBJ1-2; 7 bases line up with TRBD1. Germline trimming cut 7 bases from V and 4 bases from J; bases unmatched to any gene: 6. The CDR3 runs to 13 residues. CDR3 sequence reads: CASKHGQVYGYTF. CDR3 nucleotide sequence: TGTGCCAGCAAGCACGGACAGGTCTATGGCTACACCTTC.

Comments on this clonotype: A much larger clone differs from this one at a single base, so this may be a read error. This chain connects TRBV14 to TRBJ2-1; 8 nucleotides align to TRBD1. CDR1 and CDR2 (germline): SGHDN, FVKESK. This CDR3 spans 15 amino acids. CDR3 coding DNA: TGTGCCAGCAGCCTCCGGGACAGGATTTACAGTGAGCAGTTCTTC. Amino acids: CASSLRDRIYSEQFF. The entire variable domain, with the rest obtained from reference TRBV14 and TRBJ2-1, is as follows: EAGVTQFPSHSVIEKGQTVTLRCDPISGHDNLYWYRRVMGKEIKFLLHFVKESKQDESGMPNNRFLAERTGGTYSTLKVQPAELEDSGVYFCASSLRDRIYSEQFFGPGTRLTVL.

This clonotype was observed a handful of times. For the CDR3, the DNA is TGTGCCAGCCAAGAGGGACCATATAACGAGCAGTACTTC. Translating gives CASQEGPYNEQYF. V and J are TRBV27 and TRBJ2-7, with D possibly called TRBD1 or TRBD2 (5 bases each). The germline CDR1 and CDR2 sequences are MNHEY and SMNVEV (reference sequence). The CDR3 is 13 residues long. V was pared by 8 bases and J by 5 bases, with 16 bases between.

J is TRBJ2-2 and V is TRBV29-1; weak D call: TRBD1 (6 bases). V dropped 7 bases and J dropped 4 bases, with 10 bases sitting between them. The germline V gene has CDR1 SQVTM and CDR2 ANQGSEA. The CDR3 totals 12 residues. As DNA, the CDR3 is TGCAGCGCAAAGGACAGCACCGGGGAGCTGTTTTTT. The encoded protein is CSAKDSTGELFF.

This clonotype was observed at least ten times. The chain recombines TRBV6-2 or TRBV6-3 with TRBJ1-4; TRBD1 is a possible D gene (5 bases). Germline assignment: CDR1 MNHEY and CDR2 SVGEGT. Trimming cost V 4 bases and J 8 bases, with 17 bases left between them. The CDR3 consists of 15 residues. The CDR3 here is CASSSTLGGEEKLFF. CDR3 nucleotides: TGTGCCAGCAGTTCCACTCTGGGGGGTGAGGAAAAACTGTTTTTT.

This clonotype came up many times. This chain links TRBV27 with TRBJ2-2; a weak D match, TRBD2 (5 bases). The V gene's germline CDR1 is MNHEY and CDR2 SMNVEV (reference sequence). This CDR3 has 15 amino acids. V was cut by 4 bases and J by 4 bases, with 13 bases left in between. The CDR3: CASSSEGWGTGELFF. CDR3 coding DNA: TGTGCCAGCAGTTCAGAGGGCTGGGGCACCGGGGAGCTGTTTTTT.

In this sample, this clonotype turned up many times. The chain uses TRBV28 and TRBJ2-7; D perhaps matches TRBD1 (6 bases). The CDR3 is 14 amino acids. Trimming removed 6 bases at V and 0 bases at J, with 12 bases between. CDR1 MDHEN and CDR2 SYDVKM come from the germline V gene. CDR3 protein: CASSFTGSSYEQYF. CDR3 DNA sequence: TGTGCCAGCAGCTTTACAGGGAGCTCCTACGAGCAGTACTTC.

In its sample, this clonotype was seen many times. This CDR3 reads CASREQGTEAFF. CDR3 nucleotide sequence: TGTGCCAGCAGGGAGCAGGGGACTGAAGCTTTCTTT. The V gene is TRBV7-8, the J gene TRBJ1-1; perhaps TRBD1 as D (6 bases). V lost 6 bases to trimming and J lost 5 bases, with 10 bases between them. The CDR3 runs 12 residues. The germline CDR1 and CDR2 sequences are SGHVS and FQNEAQ.